This T cell receptor beta chain stems from a study of CD8+ T cells in alopecia areata. From germline, CDR1 is SQVTM and CDR2 ANQGSEA. The CDR3 has 13 residues. V was trimmed by 7 bases and J by 2 bases, leaving 14 bases between them. Regarding this clone: The target antigen is unknown.

Study-level results: Sequenced scalp T cells also include alphabeta T cells resident in normal skin.

The treatment: oral pan-JAK inhibitor, 5-10 mg twice daily. As part of sample collection, lesional scalp punch biopsies and peripheral blood were taken from alopecia areata patients. cDNA prepared by RNA extraction and subsequent reverse transcription served as the template for sequencing. Libraries were prepared by immunoSEQ multiplex PCR; TCRdb keeps only in-frame clonotypes and omits some of them. The sample includes about 250,000 clones, 60% seen only once; the top ten take 0.75% to 0.95%. The gene calls are TRBV29-1 and TRBJ2-5; weak D call: TRBD2 (6 bases). The source material was CD4+ T cells sorted from blood, sampled around week 54, from a patient treated with tofacitinib. This clonotype was obtained from a human donor with alopecia areata. As DNA, the CDR3 is TGCAGCGCGTTCGGAGGGGTACAAGAGACCCAGTACTTC. Residues: CSAFGGVQETQYF.